A selection of T cell receptor beta chains follows, all from one sample in a study of technical replicates of blood from a few donors. This table comes from immunoSEQ multiplex PCR, and its TCRdb copy is limited to in-frame clones, with some not included. The sample consists of about 49,000 clones, about 93% of them appearing once. Sequenced: PBMCs. Receptors originate from a human donor in good health. Some clones in this sample may be carry-over from other donors' samples. Each CDR3 is given with its conserved first and last residue. Clone size is not always given. Where it is, it says once, few, many or a class for expanded clones.

>-|TRBJ2-5|TRBV11-2
CASSPIASSGGVETQYF
>-|TRBJ1-2|TRBV25-1
CASSETARNYGYTF
>few|TRBJ1-6|TRBV2
CASSDFPYLQGLNSPLHF
>-|TRBJ1-5|TRBV9
CASSPQGWGNQPQHF
>-|TRBJ1-3|TRBV15
CATTLGRGNTIYF
>-|TRBJ2-7|TRBV6-6
CASSDSTKAYEQYF
>-|TRBJ1-1|TRBV7-2
CASSQTGVELAFF
>-|TRBJ2-7|TRBV7-6
CASSSPGGDEQYF
>-|TRBJ2-2|TRBV6-5
CASSYRGELFF
>-|TRBJ1-1|TRBV5-4
CASSLATGIVLTTEAFF
>-|TRBJ1-6|TRBV30
CAWSSGLSSPLHF
>-|TRBJ1-4|TRBV6-5
CASSYSRQFNEKLFF
>-|TRBJ2-1|TRBV18
CASSPPQDSYNEQFF
>-|TRBJ2-7|TRBV29-1
CSVEEGQGAAEQYF